The entry below describes one TCR beta chain. The TCR beta CDR3 regions underwent amplification using RNA transcripts as the source. Researchers ran a first-round RT-PCR on the TCR CDR3 using the HTBI primer set. TCRdb independently ran MiXCR on the multiplex PCR reads; one entry per CDR3 protein. The sample has roughly 250,000 distinct CDR3 sequences, approximately 20% seen once. This entry is derived from a study of T cells in Graves' hyperthyroidism and ophthalmopathy. CDR1 and CDR2 from the germline V gene are MNHEY and SMNVEV (reference sequence). The V end lost 6 bases, the J end lost 7 bases, and 9 bases lay between the germline ends. The CDR3 runs to 11 residues.

This receptor was identified in a man between 25 and 39 years old with Graves' ophthalmopathy. V and J are TRBV27 and TRBJ2-5; D may be TRBD1 or TRBD2 (5 bases each). The sequenced sample was blood. The CDR3 reads CASRQRGTQYF. The CDR3 DNA follows: TGTGCCAGCAGGCAGAGGGGGACCCAGTACTTC.